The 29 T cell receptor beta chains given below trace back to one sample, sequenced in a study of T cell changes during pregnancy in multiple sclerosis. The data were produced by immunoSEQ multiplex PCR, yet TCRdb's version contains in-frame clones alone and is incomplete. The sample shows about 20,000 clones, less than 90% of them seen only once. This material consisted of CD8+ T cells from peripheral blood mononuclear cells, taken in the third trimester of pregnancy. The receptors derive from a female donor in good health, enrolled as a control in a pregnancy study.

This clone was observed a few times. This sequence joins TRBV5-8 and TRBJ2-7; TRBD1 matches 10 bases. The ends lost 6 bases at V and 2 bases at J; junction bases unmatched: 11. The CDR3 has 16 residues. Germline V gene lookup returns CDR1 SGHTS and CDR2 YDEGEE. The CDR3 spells CASTKRQGAVAYEQYF. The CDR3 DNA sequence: TGTGCCAGCACCAAACGACAGGGGGCAGTGGCCTACGAGCAGTACTTC.

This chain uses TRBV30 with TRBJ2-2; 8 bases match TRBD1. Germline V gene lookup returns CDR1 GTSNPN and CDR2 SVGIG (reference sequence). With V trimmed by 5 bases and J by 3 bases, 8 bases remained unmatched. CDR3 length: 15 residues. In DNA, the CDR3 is TGTGCCTGGTCGACGACAGGGGTGGACACCGGGGAGCTGTTTTTT. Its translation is CAWSTTGVDTGELFF.

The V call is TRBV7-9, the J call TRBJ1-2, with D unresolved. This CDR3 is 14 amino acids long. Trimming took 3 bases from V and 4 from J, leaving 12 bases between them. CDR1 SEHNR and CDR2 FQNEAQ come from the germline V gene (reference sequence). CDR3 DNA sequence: TGTGCCAGCAGCTTCCCCGACATACTCTATGGCTACACCTTC. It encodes CASSFPDILYGYTF. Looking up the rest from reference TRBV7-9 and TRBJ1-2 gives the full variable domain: DTGVSQNPRHKITKRGQNVTFRCDPISEHNRLYWYRQTLGQGPEFLTYFQNEAQLEKSRLLSDRFSAERPKGSFSTLEIQRTEQGDSAMYLCASSFPDILYGYTFGSGTRLTVV.

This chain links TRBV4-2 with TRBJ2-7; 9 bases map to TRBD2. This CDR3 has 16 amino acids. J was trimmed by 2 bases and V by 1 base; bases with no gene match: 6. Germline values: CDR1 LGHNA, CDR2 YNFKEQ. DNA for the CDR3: TGTGCCAGCAGCCAAGGGTTAGCGGGAGTTCCCTACGAGCAGTACTTC. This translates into CASSQGLAGVPYEQYF.

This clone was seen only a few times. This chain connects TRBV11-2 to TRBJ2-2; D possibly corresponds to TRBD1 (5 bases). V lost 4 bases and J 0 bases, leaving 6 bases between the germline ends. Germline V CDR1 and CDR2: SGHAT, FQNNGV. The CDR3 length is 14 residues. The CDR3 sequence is CASSWGPNTGELFF. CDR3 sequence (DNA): TGTGCCAGCAGCTGGGGCCCGAACACCGGGGAGCTGTTTTTT.

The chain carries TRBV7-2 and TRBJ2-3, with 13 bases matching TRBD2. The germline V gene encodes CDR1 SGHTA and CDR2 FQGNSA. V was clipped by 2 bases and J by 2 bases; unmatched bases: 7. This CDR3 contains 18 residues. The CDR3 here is CASSLSTSGRATTDTQYF. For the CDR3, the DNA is TGTGCCAGCAGCTTAAGTACTAGCGGGAGGGCGACCACAGATACGCAGTATTTT.

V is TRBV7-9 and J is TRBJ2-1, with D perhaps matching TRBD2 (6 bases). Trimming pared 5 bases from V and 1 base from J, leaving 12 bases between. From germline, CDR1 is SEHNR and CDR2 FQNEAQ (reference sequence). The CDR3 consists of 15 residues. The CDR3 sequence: CASSKVGLSYNEQFF. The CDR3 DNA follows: TGTGCCAGCAGCAAAGTGGGACTTTCCTACAATGAGCAGTTCTTC. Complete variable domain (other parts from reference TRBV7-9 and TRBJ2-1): DTGVSQNPRHKITKRGQNVTFRCDPISEHNRLYWYRQTLGQGPEFLTYFQNEAQLEKSRLLSDRFSAERPKGSFSTLEIQRTEQGDSAMYLCASSKVGLSYNEQFFGPGTRLTVL.

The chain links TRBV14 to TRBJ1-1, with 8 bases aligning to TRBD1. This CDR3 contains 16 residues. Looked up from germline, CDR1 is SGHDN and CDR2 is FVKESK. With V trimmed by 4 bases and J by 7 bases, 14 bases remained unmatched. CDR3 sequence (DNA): TGTGCCAGCAGCCTCGCTTACAGGGGGATCGTTAGTGAAGCTTTCTTT. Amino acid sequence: CASSLAYRGIVSEAFF.

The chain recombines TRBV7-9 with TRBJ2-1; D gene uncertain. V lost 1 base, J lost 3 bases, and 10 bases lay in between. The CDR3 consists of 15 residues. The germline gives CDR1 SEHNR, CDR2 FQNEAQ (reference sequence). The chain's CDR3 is CASSLDGYRYNEQFF. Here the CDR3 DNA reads TGTGCCAGCAGCTTAGACGGGTACCGCTACAATGAGCAGTTCTTC.

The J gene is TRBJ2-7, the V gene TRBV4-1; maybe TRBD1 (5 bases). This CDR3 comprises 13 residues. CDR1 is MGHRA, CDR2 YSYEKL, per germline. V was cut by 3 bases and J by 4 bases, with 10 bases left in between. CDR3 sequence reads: CASSHKTGYEQYF. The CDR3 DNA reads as TGCGCCAGCAGCCATAAAACAGGATACGAGCAGTACTTC.

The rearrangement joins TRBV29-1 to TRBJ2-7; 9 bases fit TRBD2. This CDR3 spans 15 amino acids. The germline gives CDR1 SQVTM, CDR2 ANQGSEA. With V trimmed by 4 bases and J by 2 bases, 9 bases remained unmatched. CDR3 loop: CSVVAGTSWAYEQYF. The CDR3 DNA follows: TGCAGCGTTGTTGCCGGGACTAGCTGGGCCTACGAGCAGTACTTC.

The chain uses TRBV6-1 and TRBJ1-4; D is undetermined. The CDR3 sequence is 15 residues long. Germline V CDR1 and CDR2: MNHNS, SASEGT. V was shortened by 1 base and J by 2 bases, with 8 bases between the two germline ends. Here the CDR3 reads CASSEEAGTNEKLFF. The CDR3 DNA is TGTGCCAGCAGTGAAGAGGCGGGCACTAATGAAAAACTGTTTTTT.

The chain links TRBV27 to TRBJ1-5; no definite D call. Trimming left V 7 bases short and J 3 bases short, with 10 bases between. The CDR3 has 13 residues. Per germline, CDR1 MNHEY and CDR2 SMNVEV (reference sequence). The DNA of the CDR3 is TGTGCCAGCACTGTCGGACTCAATCAGCCCCAGCATTTT. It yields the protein CASTVGLNQPQHF.

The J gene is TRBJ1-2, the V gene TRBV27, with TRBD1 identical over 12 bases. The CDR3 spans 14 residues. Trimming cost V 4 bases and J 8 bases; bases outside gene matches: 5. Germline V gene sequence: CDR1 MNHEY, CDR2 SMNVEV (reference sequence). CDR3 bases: TGTGCCAGCAGTTCAGGGACAGGGGGCAGGGGCTACACCTTC. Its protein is CASSSGTGGRGYTF.

The DNA of the CDR3 is TGTGCCAGCAGTCCAACTAGCTACAATGAGCAGTTCTTC. Residues: CASSPTSYNEQFF. This chain joins TRBV28 and TRBJ2-1, with D possibly TRBD2 on 5 matching bases. Germline CDR1 is MDHEN and CDR2 is SYDVKM. The ends were cut back, 5 bases at V and 3 bases at J, with 8 bases in the middle. There are 13 residues in the CDR3.

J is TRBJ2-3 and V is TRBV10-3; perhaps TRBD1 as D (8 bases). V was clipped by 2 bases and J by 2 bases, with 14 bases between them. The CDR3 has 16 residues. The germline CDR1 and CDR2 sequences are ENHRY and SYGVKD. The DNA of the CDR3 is TGTGCCATCAGTGAGCATACAGGGGGGGTCACAGATACGCAGTATTTT. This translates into CAISEHTGGVTDTQYF.

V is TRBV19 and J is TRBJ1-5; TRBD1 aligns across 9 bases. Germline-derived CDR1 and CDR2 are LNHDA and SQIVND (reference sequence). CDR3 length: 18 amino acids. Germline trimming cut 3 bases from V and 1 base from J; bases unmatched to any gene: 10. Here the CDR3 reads CASSIGQGTYRSNQPQHF. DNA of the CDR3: TGTGCCAGTAGTATTGGACAGGGGACTTATCGGAGCAATCAGCCCCAGCATTTT.

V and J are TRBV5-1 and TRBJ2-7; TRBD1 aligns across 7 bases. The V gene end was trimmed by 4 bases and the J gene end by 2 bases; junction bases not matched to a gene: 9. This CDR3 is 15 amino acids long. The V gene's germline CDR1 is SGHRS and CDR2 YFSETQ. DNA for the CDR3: TGCGCCAGCAGCCCGTGGACAGGAGGAGCCTACGAGCAGTACTTC. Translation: CASSPWTGGAYEQYF.

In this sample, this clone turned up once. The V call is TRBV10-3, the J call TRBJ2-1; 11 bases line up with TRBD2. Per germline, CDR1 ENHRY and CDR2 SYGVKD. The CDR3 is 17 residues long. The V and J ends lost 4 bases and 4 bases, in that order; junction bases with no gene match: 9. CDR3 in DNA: TGTGCCATCAGTGGCCGCGCTAGCGGGAGGCCATACAATGAGCAGTTCTTC. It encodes CAISGRASGRPYNEQFF.

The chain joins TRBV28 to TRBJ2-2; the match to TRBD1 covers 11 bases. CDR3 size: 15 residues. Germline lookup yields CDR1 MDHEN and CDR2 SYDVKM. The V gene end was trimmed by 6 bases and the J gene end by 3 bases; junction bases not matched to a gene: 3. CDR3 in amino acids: CASSPGQGDTGELFF. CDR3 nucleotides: TGTGCCAGCAGCCCGGGACAGGGGGACACCGGGGAGCTGTTTTTT.

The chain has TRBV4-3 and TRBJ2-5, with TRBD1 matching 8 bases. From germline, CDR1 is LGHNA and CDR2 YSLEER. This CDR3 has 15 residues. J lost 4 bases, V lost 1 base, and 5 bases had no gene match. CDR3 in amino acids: CASSQVVTGGETQYF. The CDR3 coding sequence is TGCGCCAGCAGCCAAGTAGTTACAGGGGGAGAGACCCAGTACTTC.

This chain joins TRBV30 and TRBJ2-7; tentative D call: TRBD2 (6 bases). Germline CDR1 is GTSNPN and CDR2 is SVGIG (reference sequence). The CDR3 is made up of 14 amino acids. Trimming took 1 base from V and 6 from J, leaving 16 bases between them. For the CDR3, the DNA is TGTGCCTGGAGTGGGGACTCGGGTGGCTCCGAGCAGTACTTC. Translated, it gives CAWSGDSGGSEQYF.

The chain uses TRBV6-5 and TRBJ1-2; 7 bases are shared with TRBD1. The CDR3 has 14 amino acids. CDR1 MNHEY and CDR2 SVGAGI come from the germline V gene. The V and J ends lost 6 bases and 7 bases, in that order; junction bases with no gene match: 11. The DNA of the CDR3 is TGTGCCAGCAGCCCGAGGGGGCGCAAAGGTGGCTACACCTTC. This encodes CASSPRGRKGGYTF.

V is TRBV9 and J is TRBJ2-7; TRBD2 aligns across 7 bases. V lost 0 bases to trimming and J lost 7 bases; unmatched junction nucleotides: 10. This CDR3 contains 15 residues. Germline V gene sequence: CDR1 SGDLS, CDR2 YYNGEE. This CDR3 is CASSVGGGSTGEQYF. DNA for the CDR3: TGTGCCAGCAGCGTAGGAGGCGGGAGCACTGGAGAGCAGTACTTC.

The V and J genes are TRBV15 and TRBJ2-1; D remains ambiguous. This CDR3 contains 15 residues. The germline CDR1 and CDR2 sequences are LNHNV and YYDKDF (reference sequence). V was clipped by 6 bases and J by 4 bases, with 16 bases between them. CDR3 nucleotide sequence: TGTGCCACCAGTAGCACCGATATTAATTACAATGAGCAGTTCTTC. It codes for CATSSTDINYNEQFF.

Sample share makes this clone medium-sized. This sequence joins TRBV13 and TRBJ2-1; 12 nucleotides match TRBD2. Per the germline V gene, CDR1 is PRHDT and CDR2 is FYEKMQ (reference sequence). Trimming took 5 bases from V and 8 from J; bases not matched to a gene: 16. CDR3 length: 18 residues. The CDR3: CASSHDAETSGSFYEQFF. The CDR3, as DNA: TGTGCCAGCAGCCACGACGCCGAGACTAGCGGGAGTTTCTATGAGCAGTTCTTC.

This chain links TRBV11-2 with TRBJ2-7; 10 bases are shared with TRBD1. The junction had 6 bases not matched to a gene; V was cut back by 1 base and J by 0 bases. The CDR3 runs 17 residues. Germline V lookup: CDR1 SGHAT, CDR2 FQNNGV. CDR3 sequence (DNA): TGTGCCAGCAGCTTAGGGACAGGGGGAACATCCTCCTACGAGCAGTACTTC. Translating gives CASSLGTGGTSSYEQYF.

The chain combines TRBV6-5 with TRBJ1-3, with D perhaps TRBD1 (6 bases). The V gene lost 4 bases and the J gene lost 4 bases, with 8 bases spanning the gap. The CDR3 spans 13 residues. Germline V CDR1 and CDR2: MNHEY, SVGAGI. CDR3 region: CASSSDRGNTIYF. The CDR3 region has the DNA TGTGCCAGCAGTTCCGACAGGGGAAACACCATATATTTT.

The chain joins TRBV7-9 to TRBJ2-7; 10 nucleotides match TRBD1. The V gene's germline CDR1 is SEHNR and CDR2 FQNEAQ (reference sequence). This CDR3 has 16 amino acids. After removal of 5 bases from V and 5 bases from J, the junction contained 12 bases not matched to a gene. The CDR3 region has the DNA TGTGCCAGCAGCCCCCCCCGAGGGACAGGGGTGGACGAGCAGTACTTC. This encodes CASSPPRGTGVDEQYF.